The 18 T cell receptor beta chains below all came from one sample that was sequenced in a study of blood T cell repertoires in COVID-19. Assay: immunoSEQ multiplex PCR; the TCRdb copy retains only in-frame clones and omits some. The table records under 300,000 clones, about 89% of them present only once. Sequenced sample: PBMCs or T cells enriched from blood (not recorded which). These receptor sequences come from a woman between 18 and 29 years old who had recovered from COVID-19.

The chain links TRBV28 to TRBJ1-5; no clear D. V lost 10 bases, J lost 8 bases, and 15 bases lay in between. CDR1 is MDHEN and CDR2 is SYDVKM in the germline V gene. The CDR3 contains 12 residues. CDR3 in amino acids: CATHLTGKPQHF. In DNA, the CDR3 is TGTGCCACCCATTTAACGGGTAAGCCCCAGCATTTT.

The gene calls are TRBV28 and TRBJ1-3; 9 bases line up with TRBD1. The germline V gene has CDR1 MDHEN and CDR2 SYDVKM. Germline trimming cut 2 bases from V and 4 bases from J; bases unmatched to any gene: 15. The CDR3 totals 19 residues. DNA for the CDR3: TGTGCCAGCAGTTTAGGCCGCGGTAGGGGACAGGGCACGGGAAACACCATATATTTT. Residues: CASSLGRGRGQGTGNTIYF.

V is TRBV19 and J is TRBJ1-5; D is unclear. V was pared by 5 bases and J by 3 bases, with 8 bases between. The V gene's germline CDR1 is LNHDA and CDR2 SQIVND (reference sequence). The CDR3 length is 13 residues. DNA of the CDR3: TGTGCCAGTAGTTCATTCCACAATCAGCCCCAGCATTTT. It translates to CASSSFHNQPQHF.

V and J are TRBV10-2 and TRBJ2-1; 9 nucleotides match TRBD2. Germline lookup yields CDR1 WSHSY and CDR2 SAAADI. This CDR3 has 16 residues. With V trimmed by 10 bases and J by 3 bases, 13 bases remained unmatched. CDR3 in amino acids: CATGGPSGAGYNEQFF. The CDR3 nucleotides are TGCGCCACAGGGGGGCCTAGCGGGGCGGGCTACAATGAGCAGTTCTTC.

The V gene is TRBV5-5, the J gene TRBJ2-5; 7 bases are shared with TRBD1. After removal of 4 bases from V and 6 bases from J, the junction contained 9 bases not matched to a gene. The CDR3 runs 14 residues. Per germline, CDR1 SGHKS and CDR2 YYEKEE (reference sequence). CDR3 residues: CASSPRQGWKTQYF. The CDR3 nucleotides are TGTGCCAGCAGCCCAAGACAGGGATGGAAGACCCAGTACTTC.

The chain couples TRBV9 to TRBJ2-1; TRBD2 matches 8 bases. This CDR3 is built from 15 residues. The germline V gene has CDR1 SGDLS and CDR2 YYNGEE. V was pared by 0 bases and J by 12 bases, with 11 bases of the junction left unmatched. The CDR3 DNA reads TGTGCCAGCAGCGTAGTAGGCCTAGCGGGCCAGATGCAGTTCTTC. Protein product: CASSVVGLAGQMQFF.

The chain joins TRBV11-2 to TRBJ1-1; weak D call: TRBD1 (5 bases). The CDR3 covers 14 residues. V lost 1 base and J 1 base, leaving 7 bases between the germline ends. The germline CDR1 and CDR2 sequences are SGHAT and FQNNGV. The CDR3 spells CASSLGQGNTEAFF. Here the CDR3 DNA reads TGTGCCAGCAGCTTAGGTCAGGGGAACACTGAAGCTTTCTTT. The whole variable domain, filled in from reference TRBV11-2 and TRBJ1-1, reads EAGVAQSPRYKIIEKRQSVAFWCNPISGHATLYWYQQILGQGPKLLIQFQNNGVVDDSQLPKDRFSAERLKGVDSTLKIQPAKLEDSAVYLCASSLGQGNTEAFFGQGTRLTVV.

The sample holds one count of this clone. The rearrangement links TRBV28 to TRBJ2-5; no clear D gene. Germline V gives CDR1 MDHEN, CDR2 SYDVKM. Trimming removed 6 bases from V and 2 bases from J, with 4 bases in between. The CDR3 extends over 11 amino acids. CDR3 DNA sequence: TGTGCCAGCAGCCAACAAGAGACCCAGTACTTC. Translation: CASSQQETQYF.

The chain joins TRBV5-1 to TRBJ2-5, with TRBD1 matching 8 bases. The CDR3 totals 14 residues. With V trimmed by 1 base and J by 1 base, 0 bases remained unmatched. Germline CDR1 is SGHRS and CDR2 is YFSETQ. The chain's CDR3 is CASSLQGAQETQYF. The CDR3 DNA sequence: TGCGCCAGCAGCTTGCAGGGGGCCCAAGAGACCCAGTACTTC.

V gene TRBV5-1 combines with J gene TRBJ1-2; D not certain. The CDR3 totals 15 residues. Trimming removed 0 bases from V and 4 bases from J, with 13 bases in between. CDR1 and CDR2 from the germline V gene are SGHRS and YFSETQ. The CDR3: CASSLEPGVPYGYTF. The CDR3 DNA reads TGCGCCAGCAGCTTGGAGCCTGGAGTACCCTATGGCTACACCTTC. Full variable domain (remainder filled in from reference TRBV5-1 and TRBJ1-2): KAGVTQTPRYLIKTRGQQVTLSCSPISGHRSVSWYQQTPGQGLQFLFEYFSETQRNKGNFPGRFSGRQFSNSRSEMNVSTLELGDSALYLCASSLEPGVPYGYTFGSGTRLTVV.

This clone has just a few counts. This rearrangement joins TRBV12-5 to TRBJ1-1; tentative D call: TRBD1 (5 bases). CDR1 LGHNT and CDR2 FRNRAP come from the germline V gene. The CDR3 is 15 amino acids. V was cut by 4 bases and J by 3 bases, with 15 bases left in between. Here the CDR3 DNA reads TGTGCTAGTGGTTCCCCCGGGGGTTGGGACACTGAAGCTTTCTTT. Translation: CASGSPGGWDTEAFF.

The chain carries TRBV7-9 and TRBJ2-7, with no clear D. Germline CDR1 is SEHNR and CDR2 is FQNEAQ (reference sequence). The CDR3 length is 15 residues. Trimming took off 1 base at V and 1 base at J, with 11 bases between the two ends. The CDR3 nucleotides read TGTGCCAGCAGCTTAGGAGGTATTGGTTCCTACGAGCAGTACTTC. Encoded protein: CASSLGGIGSYEQYF.

The rearrangement joins TRBV20-1 to TRBJ2-5; 11 positions agree with TRBD2. Germline CDR1 and CDR2: DFQATT and SNEGSKA (reference sequence). This CDR3 region has 15 residues. J was trimmed by 1 base and V by 3 bases; bases with no gene match: 4. CDR3 amino acids: CSASGLAGGQETQYF. The CDR3 DNA reads as TGCAGTGCTAGTGGGCTAGCGGGAGGCCAAGAGACCCAGTACTTC.

The chain carries TRBV11-3 and TRBJ2-7; 7 bases line up with TRBD2. The trim removed 5 bases at V and 0 bases at J, leaving 7 bases unmatched. The CDR3 totals 15 residues. Germline V gene sequence: CDR1 SGHNT, CDR2 YENEEA. The DNA for the CDR3 is TGTGCCAGCAGCGTAGCTAGCGGCCTCTCCTACGAGCAGTACTTC. This sequence encodes CASSVASGLSYEQYF.

The gene calls are TRBV11-2 and TRBJ2-7, with unresolved D. This CDR3 spans 15 amino acids. CDR1 SGHAT and CDR2 FQNNGV come from the germline V gene. V dropped 1 base and J dropped 2 bases, with 12 bases sitting between them. CDR3 sequence (DNA): TGTGCCAGCAGCTTAGGCGGAACCCTCCCCTACGAGCAGTACTTC. It translates to CASSLGGTLPYEQYF.

This clone was observed a single time. V gene TRBV7-8 combines with J gene TRBJ2-6; 16 bases line up with TRBD2. V shed 2 bases, J shed 2 bases, and the junction held 3 bases outside the gene matches. The CDR3 totals 19 residues. The germline V gene encodes CDR1 SGHVS and CDR2 FQNEAQ. CDR3 DNA: TGTGCCAGCAGCTTAACCGGGACTAGCGGGAGGGCTGGGGCCAACGTCCTGACTTTC. Its translation is CASSLTGTSGRAGANVLTF.

V gene TRBV5-5 combines with J gene TRBJ1-1; maybe TRBD1 (5 bases). The germline CDR1 and CDR2 sequences are SGHKS and YYEKEE (reference sequence). V lost 1 base and J 2 bases, leaving 9 bases between the germline ends. CDR3 length equals 14 residues. The DNA for the CDR3 is TGTGCCAGCAGCTTGCAGGGTACAAACACTGAAGCTTTCTTT. Translated: CASSLQGTNTEAFF.

In this sample, this clone turned up once. V usage is TRBV2 and J usage is TRBJ2-3; D is possibly TRBD1 (6 bases). Germline assignment: CDR1 SNHLY and CDR2 FYNNEI. V shed 9 bases and J shed 2 bases, with 15 bases lying between them. The CDR3 consists of 14 residues. The CDR3 DNA reads TGTGCCAGTTCCGGGACATACAACACAGATACGCAGTATTTT. Amino acids: CASSGTYNTDTQYF.